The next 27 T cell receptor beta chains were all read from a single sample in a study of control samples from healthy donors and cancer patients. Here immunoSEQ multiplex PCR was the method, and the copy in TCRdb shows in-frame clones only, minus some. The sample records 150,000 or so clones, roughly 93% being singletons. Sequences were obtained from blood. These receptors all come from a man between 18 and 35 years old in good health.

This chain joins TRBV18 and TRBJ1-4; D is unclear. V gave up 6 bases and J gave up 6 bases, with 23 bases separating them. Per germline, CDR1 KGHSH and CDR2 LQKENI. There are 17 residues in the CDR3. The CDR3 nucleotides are TGTGCCAGCTCCGCAGGCTTCCGGACGCGGCCTGATGAAAAACTGTTTTTT. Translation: CASSAGFRTRPDEKLFF.

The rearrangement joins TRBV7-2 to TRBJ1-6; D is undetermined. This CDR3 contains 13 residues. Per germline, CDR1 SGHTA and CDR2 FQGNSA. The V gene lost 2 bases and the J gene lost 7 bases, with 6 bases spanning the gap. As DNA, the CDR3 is TGTGCCAGCAGCTTAATCCCAAATTCACCCCTCCACTTT. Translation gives CASSLIPNSPLHF.

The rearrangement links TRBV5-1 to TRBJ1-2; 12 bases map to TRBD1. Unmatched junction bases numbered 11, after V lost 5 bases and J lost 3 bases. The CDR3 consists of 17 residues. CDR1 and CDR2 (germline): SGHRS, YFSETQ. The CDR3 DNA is TGCGCCAGCAGGCCCGGGACAGGGGGCGACGGGGACTATGGCTACACCTTC. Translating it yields CASRPGTGGDGDYGYTF. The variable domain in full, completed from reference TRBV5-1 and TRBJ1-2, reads KAGVTQTPRYLIKTRGQQVTLSCSPISGHRSVSWYQQTPGQGLQFLFEYFSETQRNKGNFPGRFSGRQFSNSRSEMNVSTLELGDSALYLCASRPGTGGDGDYGYTFGSGTRLTVV.

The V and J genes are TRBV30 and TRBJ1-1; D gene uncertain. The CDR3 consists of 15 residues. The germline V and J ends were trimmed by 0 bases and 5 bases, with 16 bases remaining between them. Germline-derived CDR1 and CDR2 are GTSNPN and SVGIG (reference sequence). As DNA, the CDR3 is TGTGCCTGGAGTGTACCGAGGTTGCGGAGTACTGAAGCTTTCTTT. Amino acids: CAWSVPRLRSTEAFF.

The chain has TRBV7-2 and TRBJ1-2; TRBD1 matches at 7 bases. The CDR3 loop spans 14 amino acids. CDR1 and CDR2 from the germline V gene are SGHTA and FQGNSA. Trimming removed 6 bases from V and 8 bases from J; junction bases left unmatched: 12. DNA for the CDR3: TGTGCCAGCAGTCCCGTCTGGACAGGTGGCGGCTACACCTTC. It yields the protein CASSPVWTGGGYTF. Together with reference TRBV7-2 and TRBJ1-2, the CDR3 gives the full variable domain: GAGVSQSPSNKVTEKGKDVELRCDPISGHTALYWYRQSLGQGLEFLIYFQGNSAPDKSGLPSDRFSAERTGGSVSTLTIQRTQQEDSAVYLCASSPVWTGGGYTFGSGTRLTVV.

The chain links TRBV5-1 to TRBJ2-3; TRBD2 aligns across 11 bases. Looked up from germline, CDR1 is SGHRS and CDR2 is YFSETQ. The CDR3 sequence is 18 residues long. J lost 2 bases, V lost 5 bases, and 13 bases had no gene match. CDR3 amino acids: CASSSLGLAESSTDTQYF. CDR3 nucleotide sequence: TGCGCCAGCAGTTCCCTGGGACTAGCGGAGTCATCCACAGATACGCAGTATTTT.

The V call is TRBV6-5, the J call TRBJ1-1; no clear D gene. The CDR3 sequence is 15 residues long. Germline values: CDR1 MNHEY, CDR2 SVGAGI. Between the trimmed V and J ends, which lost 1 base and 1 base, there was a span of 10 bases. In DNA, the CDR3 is TGTGCCAGCAGTTACTTAAGGACGGGGAACACTGAAGCTTTCTTT. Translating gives CASSYLRTGNTEAFF.

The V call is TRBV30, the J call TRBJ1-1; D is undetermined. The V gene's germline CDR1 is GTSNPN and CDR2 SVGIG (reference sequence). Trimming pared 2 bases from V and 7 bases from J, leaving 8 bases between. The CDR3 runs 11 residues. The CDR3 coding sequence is TGTGCCTGGAGTATAGCAGTTGAAGCTTTCTTT. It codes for CAWSIAVEAFF.

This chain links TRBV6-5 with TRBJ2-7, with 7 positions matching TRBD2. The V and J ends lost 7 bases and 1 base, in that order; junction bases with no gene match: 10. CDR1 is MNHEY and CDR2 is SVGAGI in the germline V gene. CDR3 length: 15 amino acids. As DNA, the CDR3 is TGTGCCAGCAACACACTAGCGTATCAATCCTACGAGCAGTACTTC. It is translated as CASNTLAYQSYEQYF.

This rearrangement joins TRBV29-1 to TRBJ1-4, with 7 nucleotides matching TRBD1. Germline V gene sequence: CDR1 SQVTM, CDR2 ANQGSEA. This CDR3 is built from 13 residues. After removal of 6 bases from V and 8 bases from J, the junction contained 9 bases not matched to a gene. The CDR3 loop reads CSVSPTGKEKLFF. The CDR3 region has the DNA TGCAGCGTATCCCCGACAGGGAAGGAAAAACTGTTTTTT.

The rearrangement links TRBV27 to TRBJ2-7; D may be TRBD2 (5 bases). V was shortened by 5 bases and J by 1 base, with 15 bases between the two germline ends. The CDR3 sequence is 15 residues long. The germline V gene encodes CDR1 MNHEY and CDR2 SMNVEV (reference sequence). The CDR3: CASSNFRGVSYEQYF. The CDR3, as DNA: TGTGCCAGCAGTAATTTTCGGGGAGTTTCCTACGAGCAGTACTTC.

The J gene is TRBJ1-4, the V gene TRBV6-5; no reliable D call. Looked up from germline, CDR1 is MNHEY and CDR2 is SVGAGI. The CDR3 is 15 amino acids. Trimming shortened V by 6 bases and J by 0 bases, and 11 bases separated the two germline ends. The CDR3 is CASRTGTATNEKLFF. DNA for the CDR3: TGTGCCAGCAGAACCGGAACAGCAACTAATGAAAAACTGTTTTTT.

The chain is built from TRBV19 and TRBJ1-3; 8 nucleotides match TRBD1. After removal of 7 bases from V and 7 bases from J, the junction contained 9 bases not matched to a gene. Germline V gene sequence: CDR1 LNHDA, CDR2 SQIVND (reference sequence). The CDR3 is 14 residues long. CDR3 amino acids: CASTMGQGANTIYF. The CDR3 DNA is TGTGCCAGTACTATGGGGCAGGGGGCGAACACCATATATTTT.

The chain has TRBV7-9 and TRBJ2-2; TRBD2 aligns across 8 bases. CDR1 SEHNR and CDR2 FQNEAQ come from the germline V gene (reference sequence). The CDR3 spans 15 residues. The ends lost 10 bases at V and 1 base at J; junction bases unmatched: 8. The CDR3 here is CATLGGAGNTGELFF. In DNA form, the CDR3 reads TGTGCCACCCTCGGGGGGGCGGGGAACACCGGGGAGCTGTTTTTT.

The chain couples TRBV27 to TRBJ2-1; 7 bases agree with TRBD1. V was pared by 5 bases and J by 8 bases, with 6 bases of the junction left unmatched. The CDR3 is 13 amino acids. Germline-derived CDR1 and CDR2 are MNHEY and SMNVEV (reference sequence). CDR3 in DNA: TGTGCCAGCAGTGTCTCGACAGGGTATGAGCAGTTCTTC. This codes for CASSVSTGYEQFF.

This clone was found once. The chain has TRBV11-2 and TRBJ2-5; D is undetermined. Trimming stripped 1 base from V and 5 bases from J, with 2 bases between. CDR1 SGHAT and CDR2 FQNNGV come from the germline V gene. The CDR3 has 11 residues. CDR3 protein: CASSLAETQYF. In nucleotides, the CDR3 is TGTGCCAGCAGCTTAGCTGAGACCCAGTACTTC.

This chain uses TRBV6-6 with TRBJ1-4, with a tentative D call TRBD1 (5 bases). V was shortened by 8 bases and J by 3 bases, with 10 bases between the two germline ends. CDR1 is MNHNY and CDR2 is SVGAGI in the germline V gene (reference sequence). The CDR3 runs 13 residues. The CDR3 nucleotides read TGTGCCAGCCAGGGCAGGTCTAATGAAAAACTGTTTTTT. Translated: CASQGRSNEKLFF.

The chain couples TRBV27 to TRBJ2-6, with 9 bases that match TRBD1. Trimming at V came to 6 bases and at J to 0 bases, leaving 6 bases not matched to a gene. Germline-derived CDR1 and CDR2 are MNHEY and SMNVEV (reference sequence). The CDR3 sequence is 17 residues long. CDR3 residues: CASSGDRVPSGANVLTF. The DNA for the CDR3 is TGTGCCAGCAGCGGGGACAGGGTTCCCTCTGGGGCCAACGTCCTGACTTTC.

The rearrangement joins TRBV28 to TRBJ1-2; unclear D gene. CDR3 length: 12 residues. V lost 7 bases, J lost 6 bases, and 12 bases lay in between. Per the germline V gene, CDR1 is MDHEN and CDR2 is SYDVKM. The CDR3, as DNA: TGTGCCAGCACCTCCCCAAACCATGGCTACACCTTC. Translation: CASTSPNHGYTF.

DNA for the CDR3: TGTGCCAGCAGTTATGGGAGTAGCAATCAGCCCCAGCATTTT. This encodes CASSYGSSNQPQHF. The chain is built from TRBV6-5 and TRBJ1-5; no clear D. The CDR3 consists of 14 residues. V lost 3 bases and J 0 bases, leaving 6 bases between the germline ends. In germline, CDR1 is MNHEY, CDR2 SVGAGI.

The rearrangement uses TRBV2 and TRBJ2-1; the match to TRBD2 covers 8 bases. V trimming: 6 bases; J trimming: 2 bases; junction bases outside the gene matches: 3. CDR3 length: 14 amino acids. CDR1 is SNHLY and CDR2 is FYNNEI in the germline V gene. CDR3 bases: TGTGCCAGCAGGGGACTAGTGGCCTACAATGAGCAGTTCTTC. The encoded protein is CASRGLVAYNEQFF.

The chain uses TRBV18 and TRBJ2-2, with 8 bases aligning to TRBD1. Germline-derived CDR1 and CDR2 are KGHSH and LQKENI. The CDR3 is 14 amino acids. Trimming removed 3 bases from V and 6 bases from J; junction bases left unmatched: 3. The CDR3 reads CASSPEGQAGELFF. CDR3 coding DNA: TGTGCCAGCTCACCCGAGGGACAGGCCGGGGAGCTGTTTTTT.

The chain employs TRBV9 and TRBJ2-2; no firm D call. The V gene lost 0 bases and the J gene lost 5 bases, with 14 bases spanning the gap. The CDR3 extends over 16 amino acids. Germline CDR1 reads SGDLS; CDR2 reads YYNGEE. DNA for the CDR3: TGTGCCAGCAGCGTAGCGGCAGGCCCCGAGACCGGGGAGCTGTTTTTT. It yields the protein CASSVAAGPETGELFF.

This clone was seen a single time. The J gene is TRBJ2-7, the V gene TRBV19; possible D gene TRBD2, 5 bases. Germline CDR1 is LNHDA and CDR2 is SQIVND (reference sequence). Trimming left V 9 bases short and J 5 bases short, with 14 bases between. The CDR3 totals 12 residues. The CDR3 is CARPIRRNEQYF. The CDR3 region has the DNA TGTGCCAGACCTATCAGGAGGAACGAGCAGTACTTC.

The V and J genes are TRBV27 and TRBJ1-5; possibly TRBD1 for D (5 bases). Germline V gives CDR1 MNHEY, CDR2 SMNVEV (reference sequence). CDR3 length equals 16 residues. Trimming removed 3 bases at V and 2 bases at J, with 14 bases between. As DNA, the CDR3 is TGTGCCAGCAGTTTGTGGGCCCCGGGGGGCAATCAGCCCCAGCATTTT. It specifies CASSLWAPGGNQPQHF.

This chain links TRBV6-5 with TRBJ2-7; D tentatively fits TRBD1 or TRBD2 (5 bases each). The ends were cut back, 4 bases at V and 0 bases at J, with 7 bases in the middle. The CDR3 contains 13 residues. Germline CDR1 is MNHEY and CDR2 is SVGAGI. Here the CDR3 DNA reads TGTGCCAGCAGTTTGGGGGTCTCCTACGAGCAGTACTTC. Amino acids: CASSLGVSYEQYF.

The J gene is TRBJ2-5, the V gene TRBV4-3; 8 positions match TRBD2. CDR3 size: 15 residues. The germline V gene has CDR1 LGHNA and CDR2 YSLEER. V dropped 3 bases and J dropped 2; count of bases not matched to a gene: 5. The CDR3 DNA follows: TGCGCCAGCAGCCAGCGGGAGGCCCTACAAGAGACCCAGTACTTC. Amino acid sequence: CASSQREALQETQYF.